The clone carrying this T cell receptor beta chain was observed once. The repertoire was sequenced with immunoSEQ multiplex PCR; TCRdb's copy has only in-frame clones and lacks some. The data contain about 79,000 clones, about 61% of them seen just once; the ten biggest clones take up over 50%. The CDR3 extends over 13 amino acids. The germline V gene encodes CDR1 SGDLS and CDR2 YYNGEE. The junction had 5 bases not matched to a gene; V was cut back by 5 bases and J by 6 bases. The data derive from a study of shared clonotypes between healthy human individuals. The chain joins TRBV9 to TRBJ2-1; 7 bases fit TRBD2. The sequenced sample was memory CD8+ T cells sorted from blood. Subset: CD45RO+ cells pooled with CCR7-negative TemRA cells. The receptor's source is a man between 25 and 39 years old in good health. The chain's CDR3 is CASSGWEGNEQFF. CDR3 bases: TGTGCCAGCAGTGGGTGGGAGGGCAATGAGCAGTTCTTC.